The source of this T cell receptor (beta chain) is a study of OX40 agonist ivuxolimab in advanced cancers. Study background: An agonistic human IgG2 monoclonal antibody against OX40 (CD134) was given.

Produced via immunoSEQ multiplex PCR; TCRdb's table is partial and in-frame only. The sample yields more than 55,000 clones, approximately 85% seen once. With autoimmune disease history or systemic immunosuppression, patients were excluded. Trimming stripped 5 bases from V and 2 bases from J, with 16 bases between. This CDR3 is 15 amino acids long. The germline V gene has CDR1 SEHNR and CDR2 FQNEAQ (reference sequence). This clonotype was obtained from an adult with an advanced solid tumor such as melanoma, head and neck, liver or kidney cancer. This rearrangement joins TRBV7-9 to TRBJ2-7, with D tentatively TRBD2 (5 bases). Sequenced material: CD4+ or CD8+ T cells sorted from blood, taken in a trial of the OX40 agonist ivuxolimab. The CDR3 DNA reads TGTGCCAGCAGCACCGAGGGTCTCCACCCCTACGAGCAGTACTTC. Translation gives CASSTEGLHPYEQYF. Drawing the rest from reference TRBV7-9 and TRBJ2-7, the complete variable domain is DTGVSQNPRHKITKRGQNVTFRCDPISEHNRLYWYRQTLGQGPEFLTYFQNEAQLEKSRLLSDRFSAERPKGSFSTLEIQRTEQGDSAMYLCASSTEGLHPYEQYFGPGTRLTVT.